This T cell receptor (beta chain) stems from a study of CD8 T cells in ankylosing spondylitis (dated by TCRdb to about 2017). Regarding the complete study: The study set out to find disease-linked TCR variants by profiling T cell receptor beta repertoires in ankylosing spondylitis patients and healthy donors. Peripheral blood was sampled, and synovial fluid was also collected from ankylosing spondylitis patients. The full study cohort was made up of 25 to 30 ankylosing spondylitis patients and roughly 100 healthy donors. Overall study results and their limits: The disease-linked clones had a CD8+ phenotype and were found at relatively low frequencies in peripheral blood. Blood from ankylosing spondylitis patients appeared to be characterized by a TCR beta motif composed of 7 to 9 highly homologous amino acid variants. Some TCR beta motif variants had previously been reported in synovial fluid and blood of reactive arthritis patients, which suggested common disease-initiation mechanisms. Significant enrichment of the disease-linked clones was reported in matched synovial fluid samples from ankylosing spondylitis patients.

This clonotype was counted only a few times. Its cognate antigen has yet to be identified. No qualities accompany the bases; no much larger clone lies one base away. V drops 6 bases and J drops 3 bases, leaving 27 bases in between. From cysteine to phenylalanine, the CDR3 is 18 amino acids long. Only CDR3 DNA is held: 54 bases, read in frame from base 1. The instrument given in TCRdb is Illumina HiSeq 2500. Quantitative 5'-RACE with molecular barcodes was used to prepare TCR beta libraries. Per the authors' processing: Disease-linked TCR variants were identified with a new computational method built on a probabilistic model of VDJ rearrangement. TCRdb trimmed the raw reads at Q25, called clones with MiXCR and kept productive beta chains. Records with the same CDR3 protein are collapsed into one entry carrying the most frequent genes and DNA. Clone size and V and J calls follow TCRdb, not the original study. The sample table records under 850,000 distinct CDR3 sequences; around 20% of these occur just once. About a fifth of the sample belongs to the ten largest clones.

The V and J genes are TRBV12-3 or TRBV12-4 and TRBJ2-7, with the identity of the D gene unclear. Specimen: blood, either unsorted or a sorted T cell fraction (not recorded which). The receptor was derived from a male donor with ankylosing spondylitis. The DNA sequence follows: TGTGCCAGCAGCCCCCCTTACAGTTCCATATGGCGGAACTACGAGCAGTACTTC. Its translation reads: CASSPPYSSIWRNYEQYF.